This TCR beta chain was captured in a study of shared clonotypes between healthy human individuals. Here immunoSEQ multiplex PCR was the method, and the copy in TCRdb shows in-frame clones only, minus some. The table records about 490,000 clones, 70% to 80% of them present only once. Germline CDR1 reads KGHSH; CDR2 reads LQKENI. The trim removed 2 bases at V and 7 bases at J, leaving 7 bases unmatched. The CDR3 loop spans 14 amino acids. The sequence was collected from a woman between 40 and 50 years old in good health. Some clones in this sample may be carry-over from other donors' samples. The specimen sequenced was PBMCs. This chain connects TRBV18 to TRBJ1-2, with 7 bases identical to TRBD1. The CDR3 nucleotides read TGTGCCAGCTCACCATCAGGAACAGGGGCTGGCTACACCTTC. It codes for CASSPSGTGAGYTF.